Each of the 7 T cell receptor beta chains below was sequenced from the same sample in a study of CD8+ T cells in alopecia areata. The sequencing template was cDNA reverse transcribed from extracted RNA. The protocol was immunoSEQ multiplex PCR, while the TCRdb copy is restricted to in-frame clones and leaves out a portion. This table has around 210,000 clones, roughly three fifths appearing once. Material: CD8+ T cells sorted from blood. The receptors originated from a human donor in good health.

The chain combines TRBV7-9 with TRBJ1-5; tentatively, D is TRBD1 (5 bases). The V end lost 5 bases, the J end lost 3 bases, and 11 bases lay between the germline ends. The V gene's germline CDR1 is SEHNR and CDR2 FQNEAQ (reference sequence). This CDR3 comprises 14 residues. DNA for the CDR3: TGTGCCAGCAGCCCCTGGGGGTCCAATCAGCCCCAGCATTTT. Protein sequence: CASSPWGSNQPQHF.

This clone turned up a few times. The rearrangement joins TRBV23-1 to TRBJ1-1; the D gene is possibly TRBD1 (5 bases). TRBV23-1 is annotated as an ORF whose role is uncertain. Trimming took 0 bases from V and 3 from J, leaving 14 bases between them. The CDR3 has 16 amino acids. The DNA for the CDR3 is TGCGCCAGCAGTCAATCGGGACTTACAAACGACACTGAAGCTTTCTTT. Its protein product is CASSQSGLTNDTEAFF.

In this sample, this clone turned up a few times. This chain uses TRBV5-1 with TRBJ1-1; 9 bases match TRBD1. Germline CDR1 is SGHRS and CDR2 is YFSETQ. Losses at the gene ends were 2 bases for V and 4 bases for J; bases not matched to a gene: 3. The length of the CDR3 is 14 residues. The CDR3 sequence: CASSLQGAGTEAFF. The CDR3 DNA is TGCGCCAGCAGCTTACAGGGGGCAGGCACTGAAGCTTTCTTT.

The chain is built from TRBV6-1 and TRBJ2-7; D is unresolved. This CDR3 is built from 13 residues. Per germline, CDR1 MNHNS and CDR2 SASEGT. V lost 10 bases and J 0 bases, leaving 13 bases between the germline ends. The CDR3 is CATLVGPSYEQYF. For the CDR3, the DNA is TGTGCCACCCTAGTGGGCCCCTCCTACGAGCAGTACTTC.

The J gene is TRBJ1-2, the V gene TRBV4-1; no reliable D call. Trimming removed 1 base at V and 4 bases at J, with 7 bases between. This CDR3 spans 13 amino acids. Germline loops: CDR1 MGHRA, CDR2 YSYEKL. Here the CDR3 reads CASSQAPVYGYTF. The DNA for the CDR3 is TGCGCCAGCAGCCAAGCCCCGGTCTATGGCTACACCTTC.

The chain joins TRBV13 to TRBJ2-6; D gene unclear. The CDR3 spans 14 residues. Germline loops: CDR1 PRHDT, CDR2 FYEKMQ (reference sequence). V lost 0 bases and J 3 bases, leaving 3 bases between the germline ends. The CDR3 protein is CASSLGDGANVLTF. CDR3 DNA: TGTGCCAGCAGCTTAGGTGATGGGGCCAACGTCCTGACTTTC. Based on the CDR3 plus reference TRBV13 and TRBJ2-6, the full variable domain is AAGVIQSPRHLIKEKRETATLKCYPIPRHDTVYWYQQGPGQDPQFLISFYEKMQSDKGSIPDRFSAQQFSDYHSELNMSSLELGDSALYFCASSLGDGANVLTFGAGSRLTVL.

Written as DNA, the CDR3 is TGCAGCGTGGTTTGGAGGGGCACTGAAGCTTTCTTT. Its translation: CSVVWRGTEAFF. The chain employs TRBV29-1 and TRBJ1-1; D is perhaps TRBD1 (5 bases). Germline loops: CDR1 SQVTM, CDR2 ANQGSEA. V shed 6 bases and J shed 4 bases, with 12 bases lying between them. This CDR3 has 12 amino acids.